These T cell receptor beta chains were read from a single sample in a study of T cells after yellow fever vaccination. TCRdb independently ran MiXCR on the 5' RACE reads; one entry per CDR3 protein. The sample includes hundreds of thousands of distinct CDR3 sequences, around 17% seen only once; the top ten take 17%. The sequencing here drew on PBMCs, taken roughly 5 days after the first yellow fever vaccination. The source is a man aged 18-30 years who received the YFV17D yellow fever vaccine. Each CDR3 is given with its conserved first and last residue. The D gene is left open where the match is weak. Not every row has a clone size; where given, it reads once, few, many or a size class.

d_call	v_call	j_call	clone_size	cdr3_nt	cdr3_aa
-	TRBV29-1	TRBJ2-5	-	TGCAGCTCACAAAGCAGGGTCGAGACCCAGTACTTC	CSSQSRVETQYF
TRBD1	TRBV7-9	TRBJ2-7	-	TGTGCCAGCAGCTTTAGGGACAGGGGTAACGAGCAGTACTTC	CASSFRDRGNEQYF
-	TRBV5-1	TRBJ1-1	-	TGCGCCAGCAGCTCCCGGCCGGCTCCCCTCGTGAACACTGAAGCTTTCTTT	CASSSRPAPLVNTEAFF
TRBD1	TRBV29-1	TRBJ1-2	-	TGCAGCGTTACTACAGGGGGGGGATATGGCTACACCTTC	CSVTTGGGYGYTF
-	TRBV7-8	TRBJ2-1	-	TGTGCCAGCAGCTTAGGTCAGGGCAGGGTCAATGAGCAGTTCTTC	CASSLGQGRVNEQFF
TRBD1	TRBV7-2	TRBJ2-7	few	TGTGCCAGCAGCTTAGAAGCAGGGGGATACTACGAGCAGTACTTC	CASSLEAGGYYEQYF
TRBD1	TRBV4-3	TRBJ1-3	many	TGCGCCAGCAGCCGTAGTTGGACAGGCTCTGGAAACACCATATATTTT	CASSRSWTGSGNTIYF
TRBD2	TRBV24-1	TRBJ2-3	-	TGTGCCACCAGTGAGGCGGGACTAGCGGCAGATACGCAGTATTTT	CATSEAGLAADTQYF
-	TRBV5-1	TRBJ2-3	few	TGCGCCAGCAGCCTTATCACCCATAGCACAGATACGCAGTATTTT	CASSLITHSTDTQYF
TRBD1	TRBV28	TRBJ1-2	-	TGTGCCAGCAACCTGGGACAGACCTATGGCTACACCTTC	CASNLGQTYGYTF
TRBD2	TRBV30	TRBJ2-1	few	TGTGCCTTTGTTGGGGGGGTACCATACAATGAGCAGTTCTTC	CAFVGGVPYNEQFF
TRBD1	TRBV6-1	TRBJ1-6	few	TGTGCCAGCAGAGTACAGGGGTTGGGCTCACCCCTCCACTTT	CASRVQGLGSPLHF
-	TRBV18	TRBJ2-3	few	TGTGCCAGCACTCTTCCATGCGGGGCTTACACAGATACGCAGTATTTT	CASTLPCGAYTDTQYF
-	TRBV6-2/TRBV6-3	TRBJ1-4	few	TGTGCCAGCAGCCGCCCGGGGACGGGAACTAATGAAAAACTGTTTTTT	CASSRPGTGTNEKLFF
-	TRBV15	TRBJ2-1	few	TGTGCCACCAGCACAGGGCTCCTAAGGGATGAGCAGTTCTTC	CATSTGLLRDEQFF
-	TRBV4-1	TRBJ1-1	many	TGCGCCAGCAGCGGACCGCTCAGGGGCACTGAAGCTTTCTTT	CASSGPLRGTEAFF
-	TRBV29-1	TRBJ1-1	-	TGCAGCGCCCGACAGGCCCTGAACACTGAAGCTTTCTTT	CSARQALNTEAFF